These T cell receptor beta chains were read from a single sample in a study of neurological immune-mediated disorders. TCRdb itself ran the 5' RACE reads through MiXCR, one entry per CDR3 protein. The data show 70,000 to 95,000 distinct CDR3 sequences, roughly 15% seen once. The specimen was PBMCs. The receptors here all came from a woman aged 35 to 49 in good health. CDR3s include the opening cysteine and the closing phenylalanine or tryptophan.

TRBV7-9,CVSSLDEDTQYF
TRBV7-3,CASSPFKGGYFTDTQYF
TRBV20-1,CSAYQETQYF
TRBV5-1,CASSLQGGREQYF
TRBV6-2/TRBV6-3,CASRSTPVSSYNEQFF
TRBV5-1,CASSLGQGMNNEQFF
TRBV5-1,CASSLGGENYGYTF
TRBV7-9,CASSSNRPGQGAPYTGELFF
TRBV9,CASSVKGSGNTIYF
TRBV27,CASSTYGGTSTDTQYF
TRBV9,CASSVGLAGAGDTQYF
TRBV7-2,CASSLAGGNEQFF
TRBV7-8,CASSSGTNPNYGYTF
TRBV6-1,CASIGGRNQPQHF
TRBV7-3,CASSLNGQNEQFF
TRBV7-2,CASSLSGGRTEAFF
TRBV30,CAWSLDPSPNYGYTF
TRBV27,CASSPRGVTDTQYF
TRBV6-5,CASSYRGGAKNIQYF
TRBV7-3,CASAGGGTSSSYNEQFF
TRBV20-1,CSARDLGNEQFF
TRBV6-1,CASSESRDQSYEQYF
TRBV20-1,CSANPTASGVQETQYF
TRBV6-5,CASRADRNTEAFF
TRBV14,CASSRLAGGEYNEQFF
TRBV20-1,CSARPLLRTGRSETQYF
TRBV5-5,CASSLEGVSGNTIYF